This entry features one T cell receptor (beta chain) sequence. Its antigen remains unknown. Only in-frame clones appear in the TCRdb table, and some are missing; sequencing was by immunoSEQ multiplex PCR. The table lists roughly 120,000 clones, around two thirds of them singletons, with about 26% in the top ten. Trimming removed 7 bases at V and 1 base at J, with 12 bases between. Per germline, CDR1 MDHEN and CDR2 SYDVKM. The CDR3 spans 14 residues. The sample originates from a study of shared clonotypes between healthy human individuals. Study-wide results and limits: What naive subsets generally showed was a larger estimated richness than memory subsets showed.

The chain employs TRBV28 and TRBJ2-3; possible D gene TRBD2, 7 bases. The receptor's source is a woman in her 30s in good health. The sample taken for sequencing was memory CD8+ T cells sorted from blood. Subset noted: CD45RO+ cells pooled with CCR7-negative TemRA cells. The CDR3 reads CASTAGARTDTQYF. The CDR3 DNA is TGTGCCAGCACCGCGGGGGCGCGCACAGATACGCAGTATTTT.